The 31 T cell receptor beta chains presented below share a single source sample, sequenced in a study of T cell changes during pregnancy in multiple sclerosis. TCRdb keeps only in-frame clones here, not all; method: immunoSEQ multiplex PCR. The profile shows about 80,000 clones, 90% to 95% of them singletons. Sequenced material: peripheral blood, taken before pregnancy. The receptors were sampled from a female donor with multiple sclerosis, enrolled in a pregnancy study.

The V call is TRBV11-2, the J call TRBJ1-4; a weak D match, TRBD1 (5 bases). The CDR3 has 16 residues. Germline V gives CDR1 SGHAT, CDR2 FQNNGV. Trimming stripped 1 base from V and 0 bases from J, with 9 bases between. The CDR3 DNA follows: TGTGCCAGCAGCTTAGGACAGACTGCAACTAATGAAAAACTGTTTTTT. The encoded protein is CASSLGQTATNEKLFF.

DNA of the CDR3: TGTGCCAGCAGCGTTGACAAGCGGGGGGAGGCGGATACGCAGTATTTT. Its protein is CASSVDKRGEADTQYF. This chain uses TRBV9 with TRBJ2-3; TRBD2 matches at 9 bases. V lost 2 bases to trimming and J lost 6 bases; unmatched junction nucleotides: 10. CDR3 size: 16 residues. CDR1 SGDLS and CDR2 YYNGEE come from the germline V gene. The full variable domain, rest sourced from reference TRBV9 and TRBJ2-3, is DSGVTQTPKHLITATGQRVTLRCSPRSGDLSVYWYQQSLDQGLQFLIQYYNGEERAKGNILERFSAQQFPDLHSELNLSSLELGDSALYFCASSVDKRGEADTQYFGPGTRLTVL.

The genes are TRBV7-8 and TRBJ1-2, with a tentative D call TRBD1 (6 bases). With 5 bases removed from V and 8 bases from J, the gap between germline ends came to 18 bases. Germline lookup yields CDR1 SGHVS and CDR2 FQNEAQ. CDR3 length: 14 residues. The CDR3 here is CASSDDREGVGYTF. CDR3 coding DNA: TGTGCCAGCAGCGACGATCGGGAGGGGGTAGGCTACACCTTC. The whole variable domain, remainder taken from reference TRBV7-8 and TRBJ1-2, is GAGVSQSPRYKVAKRGQDVALRCDPISGHVSLFWYQQALGQGPEFLTYFQNEAQLDKSGLPSDRFFAERPEGSVSTLKIQRTQQEDSAVYLCASSDDREGVGYTFGSGTRLTVV.

The CDR3 region is CASSPGGLAYEQYF. CDR3 nucleotides: TGTGCCAGCAGCCCGGGGGGTCTCGCCTACGAGCAGTACTTC. This chain connects TRBV7-6 to TRBJ2-7; 7 bases align to TRBD2. Germline CDR1 is SGHVS and CDR2 is FNYEAQ. Germline trimming cut 5 bases from V and 2 bases from J; bases unmatched to any gene: 6. This CDR3 is built from 14 residues.

CDR3 residues: CASSLAPGNTEAFF. The CDR3 DNA sequence: TGTGCCAGCAGCTTAGCGCCAGGGAACACTGAAGCTTTCTTT. The chain joins TRBV7-9 to TRBJ1-1; D gene unclear. CDR1 is SEHNR and CDR2 is FQNEAQ in the germline V gene (reference sequence). The CDR3 covers 14 residues. Between the trimmed V and J ends, which lost 0 bases and 1 base, there was a span of 6 bases.

The chain links TRBV7-2 to TRBJ1-5, with 8 bases identical to TRBD1. CDR1 and CDR2 from the germline V gene are SGHTA and FQGNSA. Germline trimming cut 5 bases from V and 2 bases from J; bases unmatched to any gene: 5. The CDR3 runs to 15 residues. CDR3 amino acids: CASSLTGVGNQPQHF. DNA of the CDR3: TGTGCCAGCAGCCTGACAGGGGTGGGCAATCAGCCCCAGCATTTT.

This chain joins TRBV25-1 and TRBJ2-7; tentative D call: TRBD1 (6 bases). Trimming removed 6 bases from V and 1 base from J, with 10 bases in between. This CDR3 spans 13 amino acids. Germline assignment: CDR1 MGHDK and CDR2 SYGVNS. In nucleotides, the CDR3 is TGTGCCAGCAGCCCCGGACAGTCCTACGAGCAGTACTTC. As protein: CASSPGQSYEQYF.

The chain's CDR3 is CASGLVAKGLSSSYNEQFF. The CDR3 DNA is TGTGCTAGTGGTTTGGTGGCGAAGGGACTATCGAGCTCCTACAATGAGCAGTTCTTC. The chain links TRBV12-5 to TRBJ2-1; 7 nucleotides align to TRBD2. CDR3 length: 19 residues. Germline trimming cut 0 bases from V and 0 bases from J; bases unmatched to any gene: 11. Germline loops: CDR1 LGHNT, CDR2 FRNRAP.

The gene calls are TRBV4-1 and TRBJ1-6, with TRBD1 matching 8 bases. Trimming at V came to 2 bases and at J to 14 bases, leaving 14 bases not matched to a gene. There are 16 residues in the CDR3. The germline CDR1 and CDR2 sequences are MGHRA and YSYEKL. The CDR3 nucleotides are TGCGCCAGCAGCCAACCCAGACAGGGGCCCGCCGGAGCCCTCCACTTT. It codes for CASSQPRQGPAGALHF.

Remarks on this clone: In the same sample, other DNA sequences code for this CDR3. The rearrangement uses TRBV18 and TRBJ2-5, with D hard to call. V dropped 6 bases and J dropped 2 bases, with 4 bases sitting between them. Germline-derived CDR1 and CDR2 are KGHSH and LQKENI. This CDR3 has 11 amino acids. The CDR3 spells CASSLQETQYF. DNA of the CDR3: TGTGCCAGCTCCCTTCAAGAGACCCAGTACTTC.

The CDR3 nucleotides read TGTGCCAGCAGCATTACCCAGGGGGCGGGCTACACCTTC. Translation gives CASSITQGAGYTF. The chain is built from TRBV21-1 and TRBJ1-2; the D segment call TRBD1 is taken from the table without a DNA check. TRBV21-1 is listed as a pseudogene. This CDR3 spans 13 amino acids.

The rearrangement links TRBV4-1 to TRBJ2-7; 7 bases are shared with TRBD2. The ends lost 1 base at V and 1 base at J; junction bases unmatched: 4. CDR1 and CDR2 from the germline V gene are MGHRA and YSYEKL. CDR3 length: 15 amino acids. The CDR3 coding sequence is TGCGCCAGCAGCCAAGTCGGTAGCGGGTCCTACGAGCAGTACTTC. Its translation is CASSQVGSGSYEQYF.

This clone is a singleton in its sample. The chain combines TRBV6-1 with TRBJ1-2; D remains unclear. V lost 5 bases, J lost 0 bases, and 10 bases lay in between. Germline V gives CDR1 MNHNS, CDR2 SASEGT. There are 14 residues in the CDR3. This chain's CDR3 is CASSPGSPNYGYTF. Here the CDR3 DNA reads TGTGCCAGCAGTCCGGGATCCCCTAACTATGGCTACACCTTC.

The chain carries TRBV30 and TRBJ1-5; 7 bases fit TRBD1. The length of the CDR3 is 14 residues. Germline CDR1 reads GTSNPN; CDR2 reads SVGIG (reference sequence). The junction had 6 bases not matched to a gene; V was cut back by 1 base and J by 6 bases. The CDR3 is CAWSATGPSQPQHF. The CDR3 nucleotides are TGTGCCTGGAGTGCGACAGGGCCGAGTCAGCCCCAGCATTTT.

This rearrangement joins TRBV15 to TRBJ2-5; 10 bases fit TRBD1. The V gene's germline CDR1 is LNHNV and CDR2 YYDKDF (reference sequence). The CDR3 has 15 residues. Trimming at V came to 3 bases and at J to 1 base, leaving 2 bases not matched to a gene. The CDR3 DNA reads TGTGCCACCAGCAGTGGGACAGGGGCCCAAGAGACCCAGTACTTC. It encodes CATSSGTGAQETQYF.

The V gene is TRBV9, the J gene TRBJ2-1; tentative D call: TRBD1 (7 bases). The CDR3 spans 15 residues. V was shortened by 3 bases and J by 4 bases, with 14 bases between the two germline ends. CDR1 is SGDLS and CDR2 is YYNGEE in the germline V gene. CDR3 region: CASSGPGGKYNEQFF. CDR3 DNA sequence: TGTGCCAGCAGCGGGCCAGGGGGGAAATACAATGAGCAGTTCTTC.

The V gene is TRBV11-2, the J gene TRBJ2-7, with a tentative D call TRBD1 (6 bases). The germline V gene encodes CDR1 SGHAT and CDR2 FQNNGV. The CDR3 extends over 14 amino acids. V shed 1 base and J shed 3 bases, with 10 bases lying between them. The CDR3 region is CASSLGTGRYEQYF. As DNA, the CDR3 is TGTGCCAGCAGCTTAGGTACAGGGCGCTACGAGCAGTACTTC. The entire variable domain, with the rest obtained from reference TRBV11-2 and TRBJ2-7, is as follows: EAGVAQSPRYKIIEKRQSVAFWCNPISGHATLYWYQQILGQGPKLLIQFQNNGVVDDSQLPKDRFSAERLKGVDSTLKIQPAKLEDSAVYLCASSLGTGRYEQYFGPGTRLTVT.

The gene calls are TRBV7-9 and TRBJ2-7; 7 nucleotides match TRBD1. Germline values: CDR1 SEHNR, CDR2 FQNEAQ (reference sequence). The CDR3 has 14 residues. The ends lost 5 bases at V and 3 bases at J; junction bases unmatched: 7. The CDR3 here is CASSPGGHIYEQYF. In DNA, the CDR3 is TGTGCCAGCAGCCCAGGGGGACATATCTACGAGCAGTACTTC.

The V call is TRBV15, the J call TRBJ2-5; D gene unclear. Germline V gene data show CDR1 as LNHNV and CDR2 as YYDKDF (reference sequence). The CDR3 extends over 12 amino acids. V was cut by 6 bases and J by 2 bases, with 7 bases left in between. CDR3 nucleotide sequence: TGTGCCACCAGTCGCTATCAAGAGACCCAGTACTTC. Protein sequence: CATSRYQETQYF.

The chain recombines TRBV5-6 with TRBJ1-3, with TRBD1 matching over 8 bases. V trimming: 1 base; J trimming: 2 bases; junction bases outside the gene matches: 2. Germline CDR1 reads SGHDT; CDR2 reads YYEEEE. The CDR3 spans 15 residues. The CDR3 spells CASSLLDRAGNTIYF. The CDR3, as DNA: TGTGCCAGCAGCTTGCTGGACAGGGCTGGAAACACCATATATTTT.

The chain has TRBV7-3 and TRBJ2-3, with 8 bases lining up with TRBD1. The junction had 3 bases not matched to a gene; V was cut back by 2 bases and J by 5 bases. This CDR3 contains 14 residues. The germline gives CDR1 SGHTA, CDR2 FQGTGA. The CDR3 region has the DNA TGTGCCAGCAGCTTATGGGACAGGCTAGATACGCAGTATTTT. As protein: CASSLWDRLDTQYF. The complete variable domain, with remaining parts taken from reference TRBV7-3 and TRBJ2-3, reads GAGVSQTPSNKVTEKGKYVELRCDPISGHTALYWYRQSLGQGPEFLIYFQGTGAADDSGLPNDRFFAVRPEGSVSTLKIQRTERGDSAVYLCASSLWDRLDTQYFGPGTRLTVL.

The chain carries TRBV9 and TRBJ2-6, with no clear D. Germline CDR1 SGDLS, CDR2 YYNGEE. This CDR3 has 14 residues. V gave up 3 bases and J gave up 0 bases, with 4 bases separating them. The CDR3: CASSDNSGANVLTF. The CDR3 DNA follows: TGTGCCAGCAGCGACAACTCTGGGGCCAACGTCCTGACTTTC. Looking up the rest from reference TRBV9 and TRBJ2-6 gives the full variable domain: DSGVTQTPKHLITATGQRVTLRCSPRSGDLSVYWYQQSLDQGLQFLIQYYNGEERAKGNILERFSAQQFPDLHSELNLSSLELGDSALYFCASSDNSGANVLTFGAGSRLTVL.

CDR3 sequence: CASSPRGGNQPQHF. DNA for the CDR3: TGTGCCAGCAGCCCCCGGGGGGGTAATCAGCCCCAGCATTTT. The chain couples TRBV7-2 to TRBJ1-5; TRBD1 is a possible D gene (5 bases). V was clipped by 5 bases and J by 4 bases, with 12 bases between them. CDR1 is SGHTA, CDR2 FQGNSA, per germline. This CDR3 region has 14 residues.

This chain uses TRBV9 with TRBJ2-1; possibly TRBD1 for D (5 bases). V was trimmed by 2 bases and J by 4 bases, leaving 7 bases between them. The CDR3 is made up of 13 amino acids. Germline assignment: CDR1 SGDLS and CDR2 YYNGEE. The CDR3 loop is CASSVQGYNEQFF. The CDR3 region has the DNA TGTGCCAGCAGCGTTCAGGGTTACAATGAGCAGTTCTTC.

The chain has TRBV11-2 and TRBJ2-4, with D possibly being TRBD2 (5 bases). The CDR3 is 14 amino acids. The germline V gene has CDR1 SGHAT and CDR2 FQNNGV. V was cut by 5 bases and J by 7 bases, with 15 bases left in between. In DNA form, the CDR3 reads TGTGCCAGCAGCGCGACGGGGATTGAGAACATTCAGTACTTC. Translated: CASSATGIENIQYF.

This rearrangement joins TRBV10-3 to TRBJ2-7; TRBD1 agrees at 8 bases. Per germline, CDR1 ENHRY and CDR2 SYGVKD. The V and J ends lost 6 bases and 3 bases, in that order; junction bases with no gene match: 7. This CDR3 has 14 amino acids. This CDR3 is CAISQGTGYYEQYF. CDR3 bases: TGTGCCATCAGCCAGGGGACAGGTTACTACGAGCAGTACTTC.

The chain combines TRBV7-3 with TRBJ1-2; D ambiguous. V was clipped by 2 bases and J by 4 bases, with 14 bases between them. CDR1 and CDR2 (germline): SGHTA, FQGTGA. This CDR3 region has 15 residues. Here the CDR3 reads CASSLEGSLVYGYTF. The CDR3 nucleotides read TGTGCCAGCAGCTTAGAGGGCAGTTTAGTCTATGGCTACACCTTC.

This clone was found a few times. CDR3 protein: CAWSFTQGASWIAYGYTF. DNA of the CDR3: TGTGCCTGGAGTTTTACTCAGGGGGCCTCCTGGATAGCCTATGGCTACACCTTC. The V call is TRBV30, the J call TRBJ1-2; TRBD1 aligns across 8 bases. In germline, CDR1 is GTSNPN, CDR2 SVGIG (reference sequence). This CDR3 region has 18 residues. V lost 2 bases to trimming and J lost 4 bases; unmatched junction nucleotides: 18.

This clone was observed a handful of times. The V call is TRBV19, the J call TRBJ1-5, with D possibly being TRBD1 (5 bases). This CDR3 spans 13 amino acids. Per germline, CDR1 LNHDA and CDR2 SQIVND (reference sequence). Trimming pared 5 bases from V and 9 bases from J, leaving 14 bases between. The CDR3 sequence: CASSPTGIRPQHF. Here the CDR3 DNA reads TGTGCCAGTAGTCCAACAGGAATCCGGCCCCAGCATTTT.

The chain has TRBV5-6 and TRBJ1-3; 8 bases align to TRBD1. V trimming: 3 bases; J trimming: 0 bases; junction bases outside the gene matches: 5. The CDR3 contains 16 residues. Germline V gene lookup returns CDR1 SGHDT and CDR2 YYEEEE. The CDR3 DNA is TGTGCCAGCAGCTGGACCGGGACAGGCTCTGGAAACACCATATATTTT. It codes for CASSWTGTGSGNTIYF. Drawing the rest from reference TRBV5-6 and TRBJ1-3, the complete variable domain is DAGVTQSPTHLIKTRGQQVTLRCSPKSGHDTVSWYQQALGQGPQFIFQYYEEEERQRGNFPDRFSGHQFPNYSSELNVNALLLGDSALYLCASSWTGTGSGNTIYFGEGSWLTVV.

This chain's CDR3 is CAAIPQAGSPLHF. The CDR3 DNA follows: TGTGCCGCAATACCCCAAGCGGGTTCACCCCTCCACTTT. The chain combines TRBV30 with TRBJ1-6; D uncertain. From germline, CDR1 is GTSNPN and CDR2 SVGIG (reference sequence). CDR3 length: 13 residues. Trimming took 8 bases from V and 9 from J, leaving 17 bases between them.